One and the same sample provided the 25 T cell receptor beta chains below, sequenced in a study of cytomegalovirus exposure and HLA in healthy donors. The PCR made use of 60 Vbeta and 13 Jbeta primers. The repertoire was sequenced with immunoSEQ multiplex PCR; TCRdb's copy has only in-frame clones and lacks some. The sample consists of 150,000 to 200,000 clones, just under 80% of them appearing once. The sequencing sample was made of PBMCs. These receptors were taken from a man between 18 and 35 years old in good health and CMV-seropositive.

The chain has TRBV6-1 and TRBJ1-5; D may be TRBD1 (5 bases). The CDR3 contains 14 residues. V dropped 6 bases and J dropped 3 bases, with 12 bases sitting between them. Germline CDR1 reads MNHNS; CDR2 reads SASEGT. CDR3 loop: CASSLSRDNQPQHF. DNA for the CDR3: TGTGCCAGCAGCTTAAGCAGGGACAATCAGCCCCAGCATTTT.

V is TRBV2 and J is TRBJ2-7; possible D gene TRBD2, 5 bases. From germline, CDR1 is SNHLY and CDR2 FYNNEI. The CDR3 sequence is 13 residues long. Trimming pared 1 base from V and 3 bases from J, leaving 7 bases between. The CDR3, as DNA: TGTGCCAGCAGTGAAGAAGACTACTACGAGCAGTACTTC. It yields the protein CASSEEDYYEQYF.

This rearrangement joins TRBV27 to TRBJ1-5, with D uncertain. V dropped 8 bases and J dropped 0 bases, with 14 bases sitting between them. Germline V CDR1 and CDR2: MNHEY, SMNVEV (reference sequence). CDR3 length: 15 amino acids. The CDR3 is CASSRGFSSNQPQHF. CDR3 nucleotides: TGTGCCAGCTCTAGAGGGTTTAGTAGCAATCAGCCCCAGCATTTT.

The sample holds a few counts of this clone. The V gene is TRBV6-6, the J gene TRBJ2-4; tentative D call: TRBD2 (5 bases). The ends were cut back, 4 bases at V and 3 bases at J, with 7 bases in the middle. In germline, CDR1 is MNHNY, CDR2 SVGAGI (reference sequence). The CDR3 has 13 amino acids. The CDR3 DNA reads as TGTGCCAGCAGTTCTGGGAGCAAAAACATTCAGTACTTC. Translated: CASSSGSKNIQYF.

The rearrangement joins TRBV10-3 to TRBJ1-2; D might be TRBD1 (5 bases). Germline V CDR1 and CDR2: ENHRY, SYGVKD. V lost 6 bases, J lost 0 bases, and 17 bases lay in between. CDR3 length equals 16 residues. CDR3 sequence reads: CAISRGGTDSNYGYTF. In nucleotides, the CDR3 is TGTGCCATCAGCCGAGGAGGGACTGACTCTAACTATGGCTACACCTTC.

The V and J genes are TRBV12-5 and TRBJ2-5; 9 positions match TRBD1. CDR1 is LGHNT and CDR2 is FRNRAP in the germline V gene. The CDR3 totals 14 residues. V was pared by 1 base and J by 4 bases, with 1 base of the junction left unmatched. CDR3 loop: CASGLGQGGETQYF. In nucleotides, the CDR3 is TGTGCTAGTGGTTTGGGACAGGGGGGAGAGACCCAGTACTTC.

V and J are TRBV6-1 and TRBJ2-5; D remains ambiguous. Germline V gene lookup returns CDR1 MNHNS and CDR2 SASEGT. Trimming shortened V by 1 base and J by 3 bases, and 6 bases separated the two germline ends. This CDR3 comprises 13 residues. The CDR3 loop is CASSEGAKETQYF. The CDR3 bases are TGTGCCAGCAGTGAAGGGGCAAAAGAGACCCAGTACTTC.

This clone was counted between two and nine times. This sequence joins TRBV5-1 and TRBJ2-1, with D perhaps TRBD2 (7 bases). CDR1 SGHRS and CDR2 YFSETQ come from the germline V gene. This CDR3 is 15 amino acids long. Between the trimmed V and J ends, which lost 1 base and 8 bases, there was a span of 16 bases. For the CDR3, the DNA is TGCGCCAGCAGCTTGATATGGGGGGGCCTCTATGAGCAGTTCTTC. Its protein product is CASSLIWGGLYEQFF. The variable domain in full, with the rest retrieved from reference TRBV5-1 and TRBJ2-1, is KAGVTQTPRYLIKTRGQQVTLSCSPISGHRSVSWYQQTPGQGLQFLFEYFSETQRNKGNFPGRFSGRQFSNSRSEMNVSTLELGDSALYLCASSLIWGGLYEQFFGPGTRLTVL.

The chain has TRBV7-2 and TRBJ1-2; D is possibly TRBD1 (5 bases). Deletions cut 5 bases from V and 4 bases from J, with 14 bases between. There are 14 residues in the CDR3. Germline CDR1 SGHTA, CDR2 FQGNSA. Here the CDR3 reads CASSPRQLSYGYTF. The CDR3, as DNA: TGTGCCAGCAGCCCAAGACAGTTATCCTATGGCTACACCTTC.

This chain connects TRBV5-4 to TRBJ1-2, with TRBD1 as a possible D gene (6 bases). Trimming removed 4 bases from V and 2 bases from J, with 9 bases in between. The CDR3 sequence is 13 residues long. The V gene's germline CDR1 is SGHNT and CDR2 YYREEE (reference sequence). The CDR3 reads CASSLGTNYGYTF. The CDR3 nucleotides read TGTGCCAGCAGCCTCGGGACAAACTATGGCTACACCTTC.

This sequence joins TRBV30 and TRBJ2-3; D may be TRBD2 (6 bases). This CDR3 spans 15 amino acids. V lost 0 bases and J 0 bases, leaving 10 bases between the germline ends. Germline values: CDR1 GTSNPN, CDR2 SVGIG (reference sequence). The CDR3 nucleotides are TGTGCCTGGAGTGTACTTAGCGGTAGCACAGATACGCAGTATTTT. Translation: CAWSVLSGSTDTQYF.

The chain recombines TRBV6-1 with TRBJ2-6, with D unclear. V dropped 4 bases and J dropped 0 bases, with 13 bases sitting between them. CDR1 and CDR2 (germline): MNHNS, SASEGT. This CDR3 has 17 amino acids. The CDR3 here is CASSGLAGSSGANVLTF. The CDR3 nucleotides read TGTGCCAGCAGTGGTCTTGCAGGCAGCTCTGGGGCCAACGTCCTGACTTTC.

This sequence joins TRBV27 and TRBJ2-1; D not resolved. Germline values: CDR1 MNHEY, CDR2 SMNVEV (reference sequence). The CDR3 is 16 amino acids. The ends were cut back, 0 bases at V and 0 bases at J, with 9 bases in the middle. This CDR3 is CASSLSPVLSYNEQFF. The CDR3 coding sequence is TGTGCCAGCAGTTTATCACCGGTTCTCTCCTACAATGAGCAGTTCTTC.

The rearrangement joins TRBV15 to TRBJ2-1; the match to TRBD1 covers 9 bases. CDR1 LNHNV and CDR2 YYDKDF come from the germline V gene (reference sequence). Trimming cost V 0 bases and J 2 bases; bases outside gene matches: 2. There are 16 residues in the CDR3. The CDR3 nucleotides read TGTGCCACCAGCAGAGATAGACAGGGGGCCTACAATGAGCAGTTCTTC. Its protein product is CATSRDRQGAYNEQFF.

The chain joins TRBV30 to TRBJ1-1; 7 nucleotides match TRBD1. The germline V gene encodes CDR1 GTSNPN and CDR2 SVGIG (reference sequence). CDR3 length: 13 residues. The J segment lost 10 bases and the V segment lost 2 bases, leaving 10 bases of the junction unmatched. CDR3 amino acids: CAWSPNRGLGAFF. In nucleotides, the CDR3 is TGTGCCTGGAGTCCTAACAGGGGTTTAGGAGCTTTCTTT.

The chain combines TRBV5-6 with TRBJ2-1; D is unclear. The germline V gene encodes CDR1 SGHDT and CDR2 YYEEEE. Trimming left V 2 bases short and J 8 bases short, with 5 bases between. This CDR3 region has 11 residues. The DNA for the CDR3 is TGTGCCAGCAGCTTCTCTCATGAGCAGTTCTTC. This encodes CASSFSHEQFF. Variable domain in full (rest from reference TRBV5-6 and TRBJ2-1): DAGVTQSPTHLIKTRGQQVTLRCSPKSGHDTVSWYQQALGQGPQFIFQYYEEEERQRGNFPDRFSGHQFPNYSSELNVNALLLGDSALYLCASSFSHEQFFGPGTRLTVL.

This rearrangement joins TRBV28 to TRBJ1-3; unclear D gene. The germline V and J ends were trimmed by 2 bases and 4 bases, with 6 bases remaining between them. CDR1 and CDR2 from the germline V gene are MDHEN and SYDVKM. CDR3 length equals 13 residues. The CDR3 sequence: CASSLTGGNTIYF. As DNA, the CDR3 is TGTGCCAGCAGTTTAACGGGGGGAAACACCATATATTTT. Variable domain in full (rest from reference TRBV28 and TRBJ1-3): DVKVTQSSRYLVKRTGEKVFLECVQDMDHENMFWYRQDPGLGLRLIYFSYDVKMKEKGDIPEGYSVSREKKERFSLILESASTNQTSMYLCASSLTGGNTIYFGEGSWLTVV.

The chain employs TRBV19 and TRBJ1-1; the D is unclear. With 3 bases removed from V and 1 base from J, the gap between germline ends came to 6 bases. The CDR3 is 13 amino acids. Germline CDR1 is LNHDA and CDR2 is SQIVND (reference sequence). CDR3 nucleotides: TGTGCCAGTAGTATGGGCCCGAACACTGAAGCTTTCTTT. It yields the protein CASSMGPNTEAFF.

The chain joins TRBV5-1 to TRBJ2-7, with unresolved D. Looked up from germline, CDR1 is SGHRS and CDR2 is YFSETQ. The length of the CDR3 is 13 residues. Trimming cost V 0 bases and J 4 bases, with 8 bases left between them. CDR3 sequence reads: CASSLAERYEQYF. The CDR3 DNA reads TGCGCCAGCAGCTTGGCGGAGCGATACGAGCAGTACTTC.

This clone was found once. The V and J genes are TRBV5-6 and TRBJ1-1, with 9 bases lining up with TRBD1. Trimming cost V 4 bases and J 3 bases; bases outside gene matches: 7. The germline V gene encodes CDR1 SGHDT and CDR2 YYEEEE. The CDR3 loop spans 15 amino acids. CDR3 amino acids: CASSPLRDRDTEAFF. CDR3 coding DNA: TGTGCCAGCAGCCCCCTGCGGGACAGGGACACTGAAGCTTTCTTT.

CDR3 protein: CASSRGQGRNEKLFF. The CDR3 nucleotides are TGCGCCAGCAGCCGAGGACAGGGGCGGAATGAAAAACTGTTTTTT. This chain uses TRBV5-1 with TRBJ1-4; 9 bases align to TRBD1. V was clipped by 4 bases and J by 5 bases; unmatched bases: 6. CDR3 length equals 15 residues. CDR1 SGHRS and CDR2 YFSETQ come from the germline V gene.

This clone was found once. V usage is TRBV7-9 and J usage is TRBJ1-2; D uncertain. Germline lookup yields CDR1 SEHNR and CDR2 FQNEAQ (reference sequence). The CDR3 runs 16 residues. Deletions cut 4 bases from V and 6 bases from J, with 21 bases between. The CDR3 loop is CASSSFRGSGNDGYTF. CDR3 in DNA: TGTGCCAGCAGCTCCTTCCGGGGTAGCGGGAATGATGGCTACACCTTC.

This clone is a singleton in its sample. The V gene is TRBV27, the J gene TRBJ2-1; TRBD2 agrees at 11 bases. There are 14 residues in the CDR3. V lost 5 bases, J lost 8 bases, and 5 bases stayed unmatched. Germline V gene lookup returns CDR1 MNHEY and CDR2 SMNVEV (reference sequence). CDR3 DNA sequence: TGTGCCAGCAGTCCCAAGGGACTAGCGGATGAGCAGTTCTTC. The encoded protein is CASSPKGLADEQFF.

This chain links TRBV19 with TRBJ2-3, with D possibly TRBD2 on 6 matching bases. The CDR3 extends over 15 amino acids. With 3 bases removed from V and 3 bases from J, the gap between germline ends came to 13 bases. Germline V CDR1 and CDR2: LNHDA, SQIVND (reference sequence). In DNA form, the CDR3 reads TGTGCCAGTAGTATGACTAGTGGGGGGACAGATACGCAGTATTTT. Translated, it gives CASSMTSGGTDTQYF.

DNA of the CDR3: TGTGCCTGGATGGAGGCGGCGGGGGGCTACACCTTC. This sequence encodes CAWMEAAGGYTF. The chain links TRBV30 to TRBJ1-2; D is ambiguous. Germline V gives CDR1 GTSNPN, CDR2 SVGIG (reference sequence). Trimming removed 4 bases at V and 8 bases at J, with 14 bases between. CDR3 size: 12 residues.